The 5 T cell receptor beta chains reported below all come from one sample, sequenced in a study of beta chain bispecific antibodies for T cell cancers. Study conclusions and caveats: After anti-TRBV12 rather than anti-CD19 exposure, TRBV12-3 made up about 99% less of total TRBV signal. In these mixed samples, most targeted TRBV reads derived from the leukemia cell line.

TCRdb fed the 5' RACE reads into MiXCR, producing one record per CDR3 protein. The profile shows tens of thousands of distinct CDR3 sequences, 2% to 2.5% of them singletons. No antigen has been assigned to these receptors. T cells were expanded from blood mononuclear cells for two to three days with anti-CD3 OKT3 or CD3/CD28 beads. The material was healthy donor T cells cultured with leukemia cells, obtained from a culture containing a bispecific antibody targeting TCR Vbeta12. These receptors all stem from a human donor in good health. Some clones in this sample may be carry-over from other donors' samples.

This clonotype has at least ten counts. The chain is built from TRBV5-1 and TRBJ2-7; a possible D gene is TRBD2 (6 bases). This CDR3 contains 15 residues. Trimming stripped 4 bases from V and 4 bases from J, with 18 bases between. Germline values: CDR1 SGHRS, CDR2 YFSETQ. CDR3 sequence reads: CASSPTYGGTYEQYF. The CDR3 DNA reads as TGCGCCAGCAGCCCTACGTACGGGGGAACTTACGAGCAGTACTTC.

At least ten counts were recorded for this clonotype. The gene calls are TRBV2 and TRBJ2-7, with TRBD2 identical over 8 bases. CDR1 is SNHLY, CDR2 FYNNEI, per germline. There are 18 residues in the CDR3. With V trimmed by 6 bases and J by 0 bases, 16 bases remained unmatched. The CDR3: CASSPQGAGATLSYEQYF. In DNA form, the CDR3 reads TGTGCCAGCAGCCCCCAAGGAGCGGGGGCCACCCTCTCCTACGAGCAGTACTTC. The complete variable domain, with remaining parts taken from reference TRBV2 and TRBJ2-7, reads EPEVTQTPSHQVTQMGQEVILRCVPISNHLYFYWYRQILGQKVEFLVSFYNNEISEKSEIFDDQFSVERPDGSNFTLKIRSTKLEDSAMYFCASSPQGAGATLSYEQYFGPGTRLTVT.

Many counts were recorded for this clonotype. The J gene is TRBJ1-2, the V gene TRBV3-1, with 7 bases lining up with TRBD1. The length of the CDR3 is 20 residues. Germline V lookup: CDR1 LGHDT, CDR2 YNNKEL (reference sequence). V lost 0 bases and J lost 4; bases outside the gene matches: 20. CDR3 loop: CASSQERIPLTGRDLYGYTF. The CDR3 nucleotides read TGTGCCAGCAGCCAAGAGCGTATCCCCTTGACAGGGAGAGACCTCTATGGCTACACCTTC.

In its sample, this clonotype ranks as medium-sized (0.01 to 0.1%). The chain carries TRBV19 and TRBJ2-1, with no clear D. V was clipped by 7 bases and J by 5 bases, with 12 bases between them. The CDR3 consists of 13 residues. CDR1 is LNHDA, CDR2 SQIVND, per germline (reference sequence). As DNA, the CDR3 is TGTGCCAGTACGGTTGGCGCCAACAATGAGCAGTTCTTC. Translated, it gives CASTVGANNEQFF.

By sample share, this clonotype is medium-sized. V and J are TRBV2 and TRBJ1-2, with D unresolved. The CDR3 is made up of 15 amino acids. Between the trimmed V and J ends, which lost 1 base and 4 bases, there was a span of 13 bases. Germline assignment: CDR1 SNHLY and CDR2 FYNNEI. CDR3 in amino acids: CASSEGVGISYGYTF. The CDR3 DNA sequence: TGTGCCAGCAGTGAAGGTGTGGGGATCTCCTATGGCTACACCTTC.